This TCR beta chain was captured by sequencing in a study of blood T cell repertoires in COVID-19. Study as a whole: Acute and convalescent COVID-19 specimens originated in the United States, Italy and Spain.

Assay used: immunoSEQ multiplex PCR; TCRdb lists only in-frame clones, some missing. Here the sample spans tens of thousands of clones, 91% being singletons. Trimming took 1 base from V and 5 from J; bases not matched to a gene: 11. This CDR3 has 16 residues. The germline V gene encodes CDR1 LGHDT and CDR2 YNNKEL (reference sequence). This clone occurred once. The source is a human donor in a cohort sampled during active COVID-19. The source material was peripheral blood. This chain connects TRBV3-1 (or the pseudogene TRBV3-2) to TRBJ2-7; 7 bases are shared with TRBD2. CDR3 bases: TGTGCCAGCAGCCAAGCCCGGGACTACCCTTTGAACGAGCAGTACTTC. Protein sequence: CASSQARDYPLNEQYF.